These 13 T cell receptor beta chains were sequenced from one sample in a study of vaccination effects on CD4 cells after COVID-19. Their recognized antigens are unknown. Prior to sequencing, the ViraFEST assay stimulated PBMC with viral peptide pools, which expanded the antigen-specific CD4+ T cells. Following culture for about 11 days, CD4+ T cells were isolated. Vaccinated participants had no history of SARS-CoV-2 infection and tested negative for nucleocapsid antibodies. Here immunoSEQ multiplex PCR was the method, and the copy in TCRdb shows in-frame clones only, minus some. This table holds 27,000 or so clones, approximately 80% found once. The source material was CD4+ T cells from PBMCs cultured with HCoV-NL63 spike peptides, sampled before COVID-19 vaccination. The source of these receptors is a human donor who received a COVID-19 vaccine.

The chain is built from TRBV2 and TRBJ2-1; TRBD2 matches at 8 bases. The junction had 5 bases not matched to a gene; V was cut back by 6 bases and J by 4 bases. Germline V gives CDR1 SNHLY, CDR2 FYNNEI. This CDR3 is 14 amino acids long. CDR3 protein: CASSVGGGYNEQFF. The CDR3 nucleotides are TGTGCCAGCAGCGTCGGCGGGGGGTACAATGAGCAGTTCTTC.

The chain uses TRBV18 and TRBJ2-1; TRBD2 matches at 7 bases. This CDR3 is 16 amino acids long. CDR1 KGHSH and CDR2 LQKENI come from the germline V gene. With 4 bases clipped from V and 10 bases from J, the junction kept 16 bases outside the gene matches. DNA for the CDR3: TGTGCCAGCTCACTATCGTCGGGACTACCTTCAGTCGAGCAGTTCTTC. Protein sequence: CASSLSSGLPSVEQFF.

CDR3 amino acids: CASSLSAGDVGNQPQHF. The CDR3 DNA reads TGTGCCAGCAGTTTATCGGCGGGGGACGTTGGCAATCAGCCCCAGCATTTT. The chain uses TRBV27 and TRBJ1-5, with TRBD1 as a possible D gene (5 bases). V was shortened by 0 bases and J by 2 bases, with 14 bases between the two germline ends. The CDR3 totals 17 residues. Germline V gene sequence: CDR1 MNHEY, CDR2 SMNVEV (reference sequence).

V gene TRBV9 combines with J gene TRBJ1-2; the D gene is possibly TRBD1 (6 bases). The CDR3 runs 16 residues. Trimming pared 4 bases from V and 8 bases from J, leaving 24 bases between. CDR1 SGDLS and CDR2 YYNGEE come from the germline V gene. The CDR3 sequence is CASSPGAGTLAVGYTF. CDR3 nucleotides: TGTGCCAGCAGCCCCGGAGCCGGGACACTGGCTGTCGGCTACACCTTC.

Judged by abundance, this clone is hyperexpanded (1% or more). CDR3 sequence: CAWSVTLNQPQHF. The CDR3 DNA reads TGTGCCTGGAGTGTAACCCTGAATCAGCCCCAGCATTTT. The chain recombines TRBV30 with TRBJ1-5; D uncertain. CDR1 and CDR2 from the germline V gene are GTSNPN and SVGIG (reference sequence). V gave up 0 bases and J gave up 4 bases, with 7 bases separating them. This CDR3 contains 13 residues.

The chain joins TRBV25-1 to TRBJ1-4, with D maybe TRBD1 (6 bases). Trimming removed 4 bases at V and 8 bases at J, with 11 bases between. Germline V gene data show CDR1 as MGHDK and CDR2 as SYGVNS. The CDR3 runs 13 residues. The CDR3 DNA reads as TGTGCCAGCAGTGGAGGGGGGAGGGAAAAACTGTTTTTT. Encoded protein: CASSGGGREKLFF.

This clone was observed a single time. The chain couples TRBV30 to TRBJ1-2, with D perhaps TRBD1 (5 bases). The germline V gene has CDR1 GTSNPN and CDR2 SVGIG (reference sequence). Trimming cost V 5 bases and J 5 bases, with 15 bases left between them. The CDR3 totals 13 residues. DNA of the CDR3: TGTGCCTGGGGCAAAACAGGTTCTTATGGCTACACCTTC. Translating gives CAWGKTGSYGYTF.

The chain uses TRBV4-1 and TRBJ1-4; D is perhaps TRBD1 (6 bases). The CDR3 is 18 residues long. Germline loops: CDR1 MGHRA, CDR2 YSYEKL. Trimming removed 4 bases from V and 7 bases from J, with 25 bases in between. This chain's CDR3 is CASSPLGRSTGIGEKLFF. The CDR3 nucleotides read TGCGCCAGCAGCCCCCTCGGGCGGAGTACAGGGATCGGTGAAAAACTGTTTTTT.

The rearrangement uses TRBV19 and TRBJ2-1; tentative D call: TRBD2 (6 bases). This CDR3 comprises 15 residues. Germline loops: CDR1 LNHDA, CDR2 SQIVND (reference sequence). Deletions cut 3 bases from V and 6 bases from J, with 15 bases between. The CDR3 sequence: CASSIREETINEQFF. The CDR3 coding sequence is TGTGCCAGTAGTATTAGGGAGGAGACTATCAATGAGCAGTTCTTC.

The V gene is TRBV6-5, the J gene TRBJ2-7; no clear D gene. Trimming removed 7 bases from V and 2 bases from J, with 12 bases in between. In germline, CDR1 is MNHEY, CDR2 SVGAGI. The CDR3 length is 13 residues. CDR3 protein: CASTRAKTYEQYF. The CDR3 nucleotides are TGTGCCAGCACAAGAGCGAAGACCTACGAGCAGTACTTC.

Of note for this clone: The same CDR3 also results from other DNA sequences found in this sample. The rearrangement joins TRBV2 to TRBJ2-7; D could derive from TRBD1 or TRBD2 (6 bases each). Per germline, CDR1 SNHLY and CDR2 FYNNEI. Trimming removed 7 bases from V and 3 bases from J, with 13 bases in between. This CDR3 region has 13 residues. The CDR3 is CASKGGGGYEQYF. DNA for the CDR3: TGTGCCAGCAAAGGAGGGGGAGGCTACGAGCAGTACTTC.

A single count supports this clone. This sequence joins TRBV29-1 and TRBJ1-1, with D unclear. Trimming removed 4 bases at V and 1 base at J, with 7 bases between. The V gene's germline CDR1 is SQVTM and CDR2 ANQGSEA. The CDR3 has 12 residues. The CDR3 sequence: CSVASANTEAFF. In DNA, the CDR3 is TGCAGCGTTGCGAGTGCGAACACTGAAGCTTTCTTT.

The V call is TRBV11-2, the J call TRBJ1-1; D is perhaps TRBD1 (6 bases). The CDR3 has 13 amino acids. Germline CDR1 is SGHAT and CDR2 is FQNNGV. V was clipped by 5 bases and J by 8 bases, with 15 bases between them. In DNA, the CDR3 is TGTGCCAGCAGCGAAACACCGGACAGAGAAGCTTTCTTT. This gives the protein CASSETPDREAFF. Using reference TRBV11-2 and TRBJ1-1 for the parts outside the CDR3, the full variable domain is EAGVAQSPRYKIIEKRQSVAFWCNPISGHATLYWYQQILGQGPKLLIQFQNNGVVDDSQLPKDRFSAERLKGVDSTLKIQPAKLEDSAVYLCASSETPDREAFFGQGTRLTVV.